This T cell receptor (beta chain) derives from a study of T cell clonotyping in hematopoietic cell transplantation. Method: immunoSEQ multiplex PCR; TCRdb's copy keeps in-frame clones and lacks some. The sample lists roughly 7,500 clones, just over 90% occurring once. Recipient blood drawn about 28 days pretransplant and days 30, 100, 180 after. This clone showed up just a few times. The antigen remains unidentified. Study conclusions and caveats: At the given depth, recipient repertoires were over 97% de novo clonotypes. Pathologically expanded recipient clonotypes increased progressively from day 30 to day 180 as diversity fell.

Deletions cut 2 bases from V and 3 bases from J, with 14 bases between. Germline V gene sequence: CDR1 SGHRS, CDR2 YFSETQ. There are 15 residues in the CDR3. The chain joins TRBV5-1 to TRBJ1-2; D is uncertain. The sequencing used PBMCs, collected 180 days after allogeneic stem cell transplant. The source is a female patient in her fifties or sixties who had an allogeneic stem cell transplant from an unrelated donor, so the T cells may come from the graft donor. Some clones in this sample may be carry-over from other donors' samples. The CDR3 DNA reads TGCGCCAGCAGCTTTTTTTACCTCGACGACTATGGCTACACCTTC. Translation gives CASSFFYLDDYGYTF.